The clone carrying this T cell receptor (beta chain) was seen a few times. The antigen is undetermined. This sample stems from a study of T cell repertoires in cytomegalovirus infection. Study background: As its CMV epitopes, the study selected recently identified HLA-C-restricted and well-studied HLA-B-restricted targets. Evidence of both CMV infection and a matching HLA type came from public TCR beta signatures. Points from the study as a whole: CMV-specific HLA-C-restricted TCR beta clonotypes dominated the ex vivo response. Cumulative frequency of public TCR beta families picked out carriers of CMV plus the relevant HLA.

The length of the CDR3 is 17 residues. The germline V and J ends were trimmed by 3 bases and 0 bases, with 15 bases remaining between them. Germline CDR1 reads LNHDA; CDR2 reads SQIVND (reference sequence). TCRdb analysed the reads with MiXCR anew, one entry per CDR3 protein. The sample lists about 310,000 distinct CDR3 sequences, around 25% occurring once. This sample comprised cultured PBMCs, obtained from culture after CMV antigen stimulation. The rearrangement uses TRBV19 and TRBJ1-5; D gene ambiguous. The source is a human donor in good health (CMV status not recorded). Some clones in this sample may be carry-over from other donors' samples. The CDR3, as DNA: TGTGCCAGTAGTATCTTTTTTGGGAGATATAGCAATCAGCCCCAGCATTTT. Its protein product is CASSIFFGRYSNQPQHF.